This T cell receptor (beta chain) was profiled in a study of blood T cell repertoires in COVID-19. Germline CDR1 SQVTM, CDR2 ANQGSEA. The CDR3 is 13 residues long. With 4 bases clipped from V and 3 bases from J, the junction kept 0 bases outside the gene matches. Per the study methods: Nucleated cell counts were estimated from reference gene primer amplification. Profiled with immunoSEQ multiplex PCR; TCRdb holds only in-frame clones, not every one. The D gene and trimming were derived from the DNA, and the V and J assignments and clone size from that table. The sample yields 100,000 to 150,000 clones, 60% to 75% seen once. This clone was seen only once.

Sequencing used peripheral blood. The chain is built from TRBV29-1 and TRBJ2-1; the match to TRBD1 covers 10 bases. The receptor comes from a woman in her seventies with acute or convalescent COVID-19. In nucleotides, the CDR3 is TGCAGCGTTGGGACAGGGGGCTACAATGAGCAGTTCTTC. This translates into CSVGTGGYNEQFF.